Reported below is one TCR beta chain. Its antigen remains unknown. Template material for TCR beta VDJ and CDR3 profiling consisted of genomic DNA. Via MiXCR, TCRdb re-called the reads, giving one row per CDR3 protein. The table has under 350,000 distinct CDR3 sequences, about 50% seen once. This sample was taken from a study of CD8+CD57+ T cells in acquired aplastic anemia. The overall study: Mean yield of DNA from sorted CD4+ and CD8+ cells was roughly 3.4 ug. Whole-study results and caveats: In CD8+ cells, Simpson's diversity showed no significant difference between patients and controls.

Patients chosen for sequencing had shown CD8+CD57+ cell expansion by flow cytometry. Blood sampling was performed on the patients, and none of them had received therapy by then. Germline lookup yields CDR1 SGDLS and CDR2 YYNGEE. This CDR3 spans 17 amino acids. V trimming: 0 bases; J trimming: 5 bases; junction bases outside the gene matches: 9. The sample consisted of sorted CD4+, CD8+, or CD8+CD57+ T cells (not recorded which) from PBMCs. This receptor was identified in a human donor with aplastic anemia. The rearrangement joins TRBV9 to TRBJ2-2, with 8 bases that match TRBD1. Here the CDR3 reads CASSVGQGSMRTGELFF. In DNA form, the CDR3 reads TGTGCCAGCAGCGTAGGACAGGGGTCGATGAGGACCGGGGAGCTGTTTTTT.